These 2 T cell receptor beta chains share one sample of origin, sequenced in a study of blood T cell repertoires in COVID-19. Sequencing used immunoSEQ multiplex PCR; TCRdb keeps in-frame clones, though not all of them. The table has 250,000 to 300,000 clones, 80% to 85% seen once; the top ten hold about 5%. What was sequenced was PBMCs or T cells enriched from blood (not recorded which). Receptors were obtained from a middle-aged man who had been exposed to COVID-19.

This chain joins TRBV19 and TRBJ2-2; 15 bases align to TRBD2. From germline, CDR1 is LNHDA and CDR2 SQIVND (reference sequence). Germline trimming cut 5 bases from V and 11 bases from J; bases unmatched to any gene: 6. This CDR3 has 15 residues. The CDR3 protein is CASSLPGLAGGELFF. The CDR3 DNA reads as TGTGCCAGTAGTCTACCGGGACTAGCGGGAGGAGAGCTGTTTTTT.

The V gene is TRBV19, the J gene TRBJ1-1; D possibly corresponds to TRBD1 (5 bases). Germline V lookup: CDR1 LNHDA, CDR2 SQIVND (reference sequence). The CDR3 covers 14 residues. The V end lost 4 bases, the J end lost 1 base, and 10 bases lay between the germline ends. Written as DNA, the CDR3 is TGTGCCAGTAGTAGCCGACAGCCGAACACTGAAGCTTTCTTT. This gives the protein CASSSRQPNTEAFF.